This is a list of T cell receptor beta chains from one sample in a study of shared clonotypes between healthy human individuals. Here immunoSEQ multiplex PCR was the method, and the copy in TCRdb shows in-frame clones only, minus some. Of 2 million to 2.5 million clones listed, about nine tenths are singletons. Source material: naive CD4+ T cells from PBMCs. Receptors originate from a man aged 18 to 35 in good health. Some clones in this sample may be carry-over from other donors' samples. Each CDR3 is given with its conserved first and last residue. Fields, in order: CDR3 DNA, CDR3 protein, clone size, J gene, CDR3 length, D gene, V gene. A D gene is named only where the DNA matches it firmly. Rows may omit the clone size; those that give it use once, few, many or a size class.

CDR3 DNA: TGTGCCAGCAGCGGACGTCTGATGGAGAGCACAGATACGCAGTATTTT
CDR3 protein: CASSGRLMESTDTQYF
clone size: NA
J gene: TRBJ2-3
CDR3 length: 16
D gene: NA
V gene: TRBV9

CDR3 DNA: TGTGCCATCAGTGAGGACATAGGGACTAGCGGCTCCTACGAGCAGTACTTC
CDR3 protein: CAISEDIGTSGSYEQYF
clone size: NA
J gene: TRBJ2-7
CDR3 length: 17
D gene: TRBD2
V gene: TRBV10-3

CDR3 DNA: TGTGCCAGCAGCCCCGGACTAGCGGGCTACGAGCAGTACTTC
CDR3 protein: CASSPGLAGYEQYF
clone size: NA
J gene: TRBJ2-7
CDR3 length: 14
D gene: TRBD2
V gene: TRBV27

CDR3 DNA: TGTGCCAGCAGTGAAGTAGCGAATGAGCAGTTCTTC
CDR3 protein: CASSEVANEQFF
clone size: NA
J gene: TRBJ2-1
CDR3 length: 12
D gene: NA
V gene: TRBV2

CDR3 DNA: TGTGCCAGCAGCTTAGGAGCTTACAATGAGCAGTTCTTC
CDR3 protein: CASSLGAYNEQFF
clone size: NA
J gene: TRBJ2-1
CDR3 length: 13
D gene: NA
V gene: TRBV7-2

CDR3 DNA: TGTGCCAGTAGCCTTATATTTCGGCAGGGGCGTGAAAAACTGTTTTTT
CDR3 protein: CASSLIFRQGREKLFF
clone size: once
J gene: TRBJ1-4
CDR3 length: 16
D gene: NA
V gene: TRBV19

CDR3 DNA: TGTGCCAGCAGTTTATATGGACAGCCTCGAGGCGAGCAGTACTTC
CDR3 protein: CASSLYGQPRGEQYF
clone size: NA
J gene: TRBJ2-7
CDR3 length: 15
D gene: NA
V gene: TRBV27

CDR3 DNA: TGTGCCAGCAGTCCCCAGGCAGCTCGATATGAGCAGTACTTC
CDR3 protein: CASSPQAARYEQYF
clone size: NA
J gene: TRBJ2-7
CDR3 length: 14
D gene: NA
V gene: TRBV6-6

CDR3 DNA: TGTGCCAGCAGTTACTCGGGGGGGGGCACTGAAGCTTTCTTT
CDR3 protein: CASSYSGGGTEAFF
clone size: NA
J gene: TRBJ1-1
CDR3 length: 14
D gene: NA
V gene: TRBV6-6

CDR3 DNA: TGCGCCAGCAGCTTGGCCCCAGAGGTGGTCTACAATGAGCAGTTCTTC
CDR3 protein: CASSLAPEVVYNEQFF
clone size: NA
J gene: TRBJ2-1
CDR3 length: 16
D gene: NA
V gene: TRBV5-1

CDR3 DNA: TGTGCCAGCAGTTACCCCGGACAGTCCTACGAGCAGTACTTC
CDR3 protein: CASSYPGQSYEQYF
clone size: once
J gene: TRBJ2-7
CDR3 length: 14
D gene: NA
V gene: TRBV6-6

CDR3 DNA: TGTGCCAGCAGTGAAGAGGGGGTTGGGGGCTACACCTTC
CDR3 protein: CASSEEGVGGYTF
clone size: NA
J gene: TRBJ1-2
CDR3 length: 13
D gene: NA
V gene: TRBV6-1

CDR3 DNA: TGTGCCAGCAGCAAAGGGTGCTATAGGTCGAACACTGAAGCTTTCTTT
CDR3 protein: CASSKGCYRSNTEAFF
clone size: NA
J gene: TRBJ1-1
CDR3 length: 16
D gene: NA
V gene: TRBV21-1

CDR3 DNA: TGTGCCAGCAGCCCGCTGGGACTTTACGAGCAGTACTTC
CDR3 protein: CASSPLGLYEQYF
clone size: NA
J gene: TRBJ2-7
CDR3 length: 13
D gene: NA
V gene: TRBV7-9

CDR3 DNA: TGCGCCAGCAGCTTGGTTTTGGGAGCCGGGGAGCTGTTTTTT
CDR3 protein: CASSLVLGAGELFF
clone size: once
J gene: TRBJ2-2
CDR3 length: 14
D gene: NA
V gene: TRBV5-1

CDR3 DNA: TGTGCCATCAGTGAGACTAGCGGGATTAGTATCAATGAGCAGTTCTTC
CDR3 protein: CAISETSGISINEQFF
clone size: NA
J gene: TRBJ2-1
CDR3 length: 16
D gene: TRBD2
V gene: TRBV10-3

CDR3 DNA: TGTGCCACCGCCCGGTCAGGGGGCACGTACAATGAGCAGTTCTTC
CDR3 protein: CATARSGGTYNEQFF
clone size: NA
J gene: TRBJ2-1
CDR3 length: 15
D gene: TRBD1
V gene: TRBV2

CDR3 DNA: TGCGCCAGCAGCGTAGGACAGGGGGACGGCACAGATACGCAGTATTTT
CDR3 protein: CASSVGQGDGTDTQYF
clone size: once
J gene: TRBJ2-3
CDR3 length: 16
D gene: TRBD1
V gene: TRBV5-1

CDR3 DNA: TGTGCCAGCAGTGAACCGGTGGGCCCGGAGGGTACGCAGTATTTT
CDR3 protein: CASSEPVGPEGTQYF
clone size: NA
J gene: TRBJ2-3
CDR3 length: 15
D gene: NA
V gene: TRBV6-1

CDR3 DNA: TGCGCCAGCAGCCAAGATACCGGTACGCAGTATTTT
CDR3 protein: CASSQDTGTQYF
clone size: NA
J gene: TRBJ2-3
CDR3 length: 12
D gene: NA
V gene: TRBV4-1

CDR3 DNA: TGTGCCAGCGGCTATACATACGAGCAGTACTTC
CDR3 protein: CASGYTYEQYF
clone size: NA
J gene: TRBJ2-7
CDR3 length: 11
D gene: NA
V gene: TRBV2

CDR3 DNA: TGTGCCAGCAGGGATACAGGCAACTCTGGAAACACCATATATTTT
CDR3 protein: CASRDTGNSGNTIYF
clone size: few
J gene: TRBJ1-3
CDR3 length: 15
D gene: NA
V gene: TRBV6-5

CDR3 DNA: TGTGCCACCAGCAGAGATAATAATGGGATGGGCTACACCTTC
CDR3 protein: CATSRDNNGMGYTF
clone size: NA
J gene: TRBJ1-2
CDR3 length: 14
D gene: NA
V gene: TRBV15

CDR3 DNA: TGTGCCAGCAGCCGAGACAGGAGCACTGAAGCTTTCTTT
CDR3 protein: CASSRDRSTEAFF
clone size: NA
J gene: TRBJ1-1
CDR3 length: 13
D gene: NA
V gene: TRBV6-5

CDR3 DNA: TGTGCCAGCAGCGCAGGGAAGGGCGAGCAGTACTTC
CDR3 protein: CASSAGKGEQYF
clone size: NA
J gene: TRBJ2-7
CDR3 length: 12
D gene: NA
V gene: TRBV25-1

CDR3 DNA: TGTGCCAGCAGAAAGGACGGGGCAGATACGCAGTATTTT
CDR3 protein: CASRKDGADTQYF
clone size: NA
J gene: TRBJ2-3
CDR3 length: 13
D gene: NA
V gene: TRBV6-5

CDR3 DNA: TGTGCCTGGAGCCCCGATAAGTGGGTATCGGGGGAGACCCAGTACTTC
CDR3 protein: CAWSPDKWVSGETQYF
clone size: NA
J gene: TRBJ2-5
CDR3 length: 16
D gene: NA
V gene: TRBV30

CDR3 DNA: TGTGCCAGCAGCTTAGTACTGCGCAACACTGAAGCTTTCTTT
CDR3 protein: CASSLVLRNTEAFF
clone size: NA
J gene: TRBJ1-1
CDR3 length: 14
D gene: NA
V gene: TRBV11-3

CDR3 DNA: TGTGCCAGCAACCAGATACCGAGCTACAATGAGCAGTTCTTC
CDR3 protein: CASNQIPSYNEQFF
clone size: NA
J gene: TRBJ2-1
CDR3 length: 14
D gene: NA
V gene: TRBV2

CDR3 DNA: TGTGCCAGCAGTTTATCGTTTCTTAGCGGGAGTTTCAACGAGCAGTACTTC
CDR3 protein: CASSLSFLSGSFNEQYF
clone size: once
J gene: TRBJ2-7
CDR3 length: 17
D gene: TRBD2
V gene: TRBV27

CDR3 DNA: TGCGCCAGCAGCGAGAACATCGGGTCCTACGAGCAGTACTTC
CDR3 protein: CASSENIGSYEQYF
clone size: NA
J gene: TRBJ2-7
CDR3 length: 14
D gene: NA
V gene: TRBV5-1

CDR3 DNA: TGCGCCAGCAGCCCCCGGGGGGGAGGCTACGAGCAGTACTTC
CDR3 protein: CASSPRGGGYEQYF
clone size: NA
J gene: TRBJ2-7
CDR3 length: 14
D gene: TRBD2
V gene: TRBV4-1

CDR3 DNA: TGTGCCAGCCGAAGCAATGCGGCAGATACGCAGTATTTT
CDR3 protein: CASRSNAADTQYF
clone size: NA
J gene: TRBJ2-3
CDR3 length: 13
D gene: NA
V gene: TRBV2

CDR3 DNA: TGTGCCAGCAGTCCCACAGGGGGCTCTTACGAGCAGTACTTC
CDR3 protein: CASSPTGGSYEQYF
clone size: NA
J gene: TRBJ2-7
CDR3 length: 14
D gene: TRBD1
V gene: TRBV28

CDR3 DNA: TGTGCCAGCACCGGGACAGGGGGCGCGACTGAAGCTTTCTTT
CDR3 protein: CASTGTGGATEAFF
clone size: NA
J gene: TRBJ1-1
CDR3 length: 14
D gene: TRBD1
V gene: TRBV25-1

CDR3 DNA: TGTGCCAGCAGTGAGTGGGAAAAACTGTTTTTT
CDR3 protein: CASSEWEKLFF
clone size: NA
J gene: TRBJ1-4
CDR3 length: 11
D gene: NA
V gene: TRBV6-1

CDR3 DNA: TGTGCCAGCAGCTTATTGGGGAGTACCTCCTACGAGCAGTACTTC
CDR3 protein: CASSLLGSTSYEQYF
clone size: NA
J gene: TRBJ2-7
CDR3 length: 15
D gene: NA
V gene: TRBV7-2

CDR3 DNA: TGTGCCAGCAGTTTACACCAGGGGGGACTTAACAATGAGCAGTTCTTC
CDR3 protein: CASSLHQGGLNNEQFF
clone size: NA
J gene: TRBJ2-1
CDR3 length: 16
D gene: NA
V gene: TRBV28

CDR3 DNA: TGTGCCAGCAGGGGCGGCTCTGAAGCTTTCTTT
CDR3 protein: CASRGGSEAFF
clone size: NA
J gene: TRBJ1-1
CDR3 length: 11
D gene: NA
V gene: TRBV25-1